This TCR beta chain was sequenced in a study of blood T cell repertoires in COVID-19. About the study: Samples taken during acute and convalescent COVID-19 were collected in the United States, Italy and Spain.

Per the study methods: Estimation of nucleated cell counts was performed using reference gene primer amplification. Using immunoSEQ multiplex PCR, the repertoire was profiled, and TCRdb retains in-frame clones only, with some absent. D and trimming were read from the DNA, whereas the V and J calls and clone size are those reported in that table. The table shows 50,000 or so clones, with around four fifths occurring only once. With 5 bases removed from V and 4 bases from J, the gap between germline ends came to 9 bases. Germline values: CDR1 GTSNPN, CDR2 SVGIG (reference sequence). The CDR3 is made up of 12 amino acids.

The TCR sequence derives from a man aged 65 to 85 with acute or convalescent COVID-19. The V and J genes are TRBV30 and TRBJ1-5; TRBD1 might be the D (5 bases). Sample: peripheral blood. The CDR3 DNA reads TGTGCCTGGGGGACGGGGAATCAGCCCCAGCATTTT. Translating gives CAWGTGNQPQHF. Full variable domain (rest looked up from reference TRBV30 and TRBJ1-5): SQTIHQWPATLVQPVGSPLSLECTVEGTSNPNLYWYRQAAGRGLQLLFYSVGIGQISSEVPQNLSASRPQDRQFILSSKKLLLSDSGFYLCAWGTGNQPQHFGDGTRLSIL.